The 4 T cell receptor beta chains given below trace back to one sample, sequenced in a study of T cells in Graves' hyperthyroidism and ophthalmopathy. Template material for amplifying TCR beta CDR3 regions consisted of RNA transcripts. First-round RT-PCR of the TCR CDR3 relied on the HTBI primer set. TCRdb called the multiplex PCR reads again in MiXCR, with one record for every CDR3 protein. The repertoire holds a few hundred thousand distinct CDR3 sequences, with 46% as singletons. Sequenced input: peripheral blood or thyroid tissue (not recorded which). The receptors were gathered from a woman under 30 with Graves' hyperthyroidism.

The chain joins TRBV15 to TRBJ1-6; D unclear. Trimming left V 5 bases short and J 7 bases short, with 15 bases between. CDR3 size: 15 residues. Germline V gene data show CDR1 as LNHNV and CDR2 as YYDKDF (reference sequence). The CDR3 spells CATSVLAVGNSPLHF. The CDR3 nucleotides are TGTGCCACCAGCGTACTAGCGGTTGGCAATTCACCCCTCCACTTT.

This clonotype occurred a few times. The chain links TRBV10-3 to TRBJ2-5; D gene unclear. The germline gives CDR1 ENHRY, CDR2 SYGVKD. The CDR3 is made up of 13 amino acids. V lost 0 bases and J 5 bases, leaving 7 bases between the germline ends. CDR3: CAISESLFETQYF. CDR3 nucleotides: TGTGCCATCAGTGAGTCCCTTTTTGAGACCCAGTACTTC.

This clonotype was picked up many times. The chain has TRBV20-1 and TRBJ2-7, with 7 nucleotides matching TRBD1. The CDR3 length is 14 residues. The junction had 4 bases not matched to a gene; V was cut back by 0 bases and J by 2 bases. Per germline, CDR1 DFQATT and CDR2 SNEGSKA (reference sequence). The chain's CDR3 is CSAREDRTTYEQYF. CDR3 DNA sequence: TGCAGTGCTAGAGAGGACAGGACGACCTACGAGCAGTACTTC.

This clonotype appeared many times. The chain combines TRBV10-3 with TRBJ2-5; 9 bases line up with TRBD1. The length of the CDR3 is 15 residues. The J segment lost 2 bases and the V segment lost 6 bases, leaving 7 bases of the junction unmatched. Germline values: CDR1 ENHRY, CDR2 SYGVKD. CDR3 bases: TGTGCCATCAGGACAGGGGGTCCGGGGCAAGAGACCCAGTACTTC. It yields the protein CAIRTGGPGQETQYF.